The next 3 T cell receptor beta chains were all read from a single sample in a study of blood T cell repertoires in COVID-19. Only in-frame clones appear in the TCRdb table, and some are missing; sequencing was by immunoSEQ multiplex PCR. The repertoire holds 240,000 or so clones, with roughly nine tenths as singletons. Specimen: peripheral blood. These receptors originate from a man between 60 and 70 years old with acute or convalescent COVID-19.

This clone was counted between two and nine times. This chain joins TRBV5-1 and TRBJ2-7; TRBD2 aligns across 8 bases. Unmatched junction bases numbered 9, after V lost 6 bases and J lost 4 bases. The CDR3 length is 14 residues. The germline CDR1 and CDR2 sequences are SGHRS and YFSETQ. CDR3 bases: TGCGCCAGCAAGGGAGCGGGAGTGAGGTACGAGCAGTACTTC. It translates to CASKGAGVRYEQYF.

The CDR3 DNA follows: TGCAGCGTTCAACCGGGACTAGAACGTGAAAAACTGTTTTTT. It is translated as CSVQPGLEREKLFF. This rearrangement joins TRBV29-1 to TRBJ1-4; TRBD1 is a possible D gene (5 bases). The V end was cut by 5 bases, the J end by 7 bases, with 17 bases between. Germline CDR1 SQVTM, CDR2 ANQGSEA. The CDR3 totals 14 residues.

The chain recombines TRBV11-3 with TRBJ1-6; D is perhaps TRBD1 (5 bases). The CDR3 totals 14 residues. With 5 bases removed from V and 7 bases from J, the gap between germline ends came to 12 bases. Germline CDR1 reads SGHNT; CDR2 reads YENEEA. As DNA, the CDR3 is TGTGCCAGCAGCCTGGGGGGGGAGAATTCACCCCTCCACTTT. It specifies CASSLGGENSPLHF.